The clone carrying this TCR beta chain is a singleton in its sample. Authors' data handling: Scientists estimated how many nucleated cells there were by amplifying reference gene primers. Here immunoSEQ multiplex PCR was the method, and the copy in TCRdb shows in-frame clones only, minus some. The V and J calls and the clone size are those of that table, but D and trimming were determined from the DNA. The sample holds some 220,000 clones, about 85% seen once. The CDR3 is 16 amino acids. Losses at the gene ends were 2 bases for V and 4 bases for J; bases not matched to a gene: 9. Germline CDR1 reads KGHSH; CDR2 reads LQKENI. The data belong to a study of blood T cell repertoires in COVID-19.

This chain links TRBV18 with TRBJ2-7; TRBD1 agrees at 9 bases. This TCR was recovered from a man in his forties or fifties who had recovered from COVID-19. Source material: peripheral blood. The CDR3 here is CASSPNSLGQGYEQYF. The CDR3 DNA sequence: TGTGCCAGCTCACCAAATTCTTTGGGACAGGGTTACGAGCAGTACTTC.